These 21 T cell receptor beta chains came from one sample sequenced in a study of T cell clones after liver transplantation. The method was immunoSEQ multiplex PCR; TCRdb's version includes in-frame clones alone and lacks a portion of them. The sample records fewer than 110,000 clones, around 80% being singletons. The material sequenced was CD4+ T cells from blood, taken approximately 43 months after liver transplant. Every receptor here comes from a human patient who received a liver transplant. The graft donor may have contributed some T cells.

A single count supports this clone. The chain carries TRBV7-2 and TRBJ1-5; D call uncertain. V shed 5 bases and J shed 1 base, with 9 bases lying between them. Looked up from germline, CDR1 is SGHTA and CDR2 is FQGNSA. This CDR3 has 14 residues. The CDR3 loop is CASSPLGSNQPQHF. The CDR3 DNA follows: TGTGCCAGCAGCCCCCTCGGGAGCAATCAGCCCCAGCATTTT.

V gene TRBV2 combines with J gene TRBJ2-7; no reliable D call. The CDR3 loop spans 15 amino acids. Trimming took 1 base from V and 3 from J, leaving 13 bases between them. The germline V gene has CDR1 SNHLY and CDR2 FYNNEI. The CDR3 reads CASSEGVVIGYEQYF. CDR3 DNA: TGTGCCAGCAGTGAAGGGGTCGTAATAGGCTACGAGCAGTACTTC. The full variable domain, completed using reference TRBV2 and TRBJ2-7, is EPEVTQTPSHQVTQMGQEVILRCVPISNHLYFYWYRQILGQKVEFLVSFYNNEISEKSEIFDDQFSVERPDGSNFTLKIRSTKLEDSAMYFCASSEGVVIGYEQYFGPGTRLTVT.

The gene calls are TRBV6-5 and TRBJ1-1; D is possibly TRBD1 (5 bases). The CDR3 loop spans 16 amino acids. Deletions cut 3 bases from V and 0 bases from J, with 14 bases between. From germline, CDR1 is MNHEY and CDR2 SVGAGI. Here the CDR3 reads CASSYFAGWVNTEAFF. CDR3 coding DNA: TGTGCCAGCAGTTATTTTGCAGGGTGGGTGAACACTGAAGCTTTCTTT.

This chain uses TRBV2 with TRBJ2-3; the D gene is possibly TRBD2 (5 bases). Looked up from germline, CDR1 is SNHLY and CDR2 is FYNNEI. V was pared by 6 bases and J by 0 bases, with 13 bases between. This CDR3 is 15 amino acids long. This CDR3 reads CASSREATSTDTQYF. CDR3 coding DNA: TGTGCCAGCAGCCGGGAAGCAACTAGCACAGATACGCAGTATTTT.

CDR3 in amino acids: CASSQANWAAYEQYF. DNA for the CDR3: TGCGCCAGCAGCCAAGCTAACTGGGCGGCCTACGAGCAGTACTTC. V is TRBV4-3 and J is TRBJ2-7; no clear D gene. This CDR3 is built from 15 residues. Per germline, CDR1 LGHNA and CDR2 YSLEER. Deletions cut 1 base from V and 2 bases from J, with 12 bases between.

V is TRBV6-1 and J is TRBJ2-7, with 10 bases that match TRBD1. This CDR3 has 14 amino acids. Germline CDR1 MNHNS, CDR2 SASEGT. Unmatched junction bases numbered 5, after V lost 5 bases and J lost 4 bases. The CDR3 DNA reads TGTGCCAGCAGTTCCGGGACAGGGGATTACGAGCAGTACTTC. This gives the protein CASSSGTGDYEQYF.

The V and J genes are TRBV6-1 and TRBJ2-1; TRBD2 aligns across 7 bases. V shed 10 bases and J 7 bases; nucleotides not matched to a gene: 7. In germline, CDR1 is MNHNS, CDR2 SASEGT. The CDR3 covers 12 residues. The CDR3 DNA is TGTGCCATGGCGGGACTATCGAATGAGCAGTTCTTC. It yields the protein CAMAGLSNEQFF.

This clone appeared a single time. The chain recombines TRBV5-1 with TRBJ1-2; 12 nucleotides line up with TRBD1. CDR3 size: 15 residues. V dropped 4 bases and J dropped 8; count of bases not matched to a gene: 9. Germline V gene data show CDR1 as SGHRS and CDR2 as YFSETQ. The CDR3 sequence is CASSEPGQGARGYTF. The CDR3 DNA sequence: TGCGCCAGCAGCGAGCCGGGACAGGGGGCGAGGGGCTACACCTTC. Variable domain in full (rest from reference TRBV5-1 and TRBJ1-2): KAGVTQTPRYLIKTRGQQVTLSCSPISGHRSVSWYQQTPGQGLQFLFEYFSETQRNKGNFPGRFSGRQFSNSRSEMNVSTLELGDSALYLCASSEPGQGARGYTFGSGTRLTVV.

The chain couples TRBV11-3 to TRBJ2-1; TRBD1 aligns across 7 bases. Looked up from germline, CDR1 is SGHNT and CDR2 is YENEEA. The CDR3 has 12 residues. After removal of 5 bases from V and 7 bases from J, the junction contained 2 bases not matched to a gene. The CDR3 DNA follows: TGTGCCAGCAGCACACAGGGGAATGAGCAGTTCTTC. Its protein is CASSTQGNEQFF.

This chain uses TRBV7-8 with TRBJ1-4, with 7 bases aligning to TRBD1. J was trimmed by 6 bases and V by 2 bases; bases with no gene match: 12. Germline CDR1 SGHVS, CDR2 FQNEAQ. The CDR3 runs 17 residues. In DNA, the CDR3 is TGTGCCAGCAGCTTACAGCGAGGGGGCAAGGGTGATGAAAAACTGTTTTTT. It yields the protein CASSLQRGGKGDEKLFF.

The gene calls are TRBV7-9 and TRBJ2-3, with a tentative D call TRBD1 (5 bases). There are 14 residues in the CDR3. The germline gives CDR1 SEHNR, CDR2 FQNEAQ (reference sequence). Trimming removed 2 bases from V and 2 bases from J, with 8 bases in between. CDR3: CASSLTGTTDTQYF. CDR3 sequence (DNA): TGTGCCAGCAGCTTAACAGGAACCACAGATACGCAGTATTTT.

V gene TRBV19 combines with J gene TRBJ1-5; D gene uncertain. The CDR3 totals 16 residues. With 7 bases removed from V and 2 bases from J, the gap between germline ends came to 18 bases. Germline values: CDR1 LNHDA, CDR2 SQIVND (reference sequence). The CDR3 nucleotides read TGTGCCAGTAAGCTGGGAGCCGGGTATGGCAATCAGCCCCAGCATTTT. Its protein product is CASKLGAGYGNQPQHF.

V is TRBV2 and J is TRBJ1-5; D call uncertain. V was shortened by 7 bases and J by 3 bases, with 10 bases between the two germline ends. Per the germline V gene, CDR1 is SNHLY and CDR2 is FYNNEI. The CDR3 consists of 13 residues. The CDR3 spells CASILHLNQPQHF. Here the CDR3 DNA reads TGTGCCAGCATTCTACATCTCAATCAGCCCCAGCATTTT.

The gene calls are TRBV7-3 and TRBJ1-1; D gene unclear. The V gene's germline CDR1 is SGHTA and CDR2 FQGTGA. The CDR3 loop spans 14 amino acids. V lost 2 bases and J lost 1, with 8 bases in between. CDR3 DNA sequence: TGTGCCAGCAGCTTATCAGACGGGAACACTGAAGCTTTCTTT. It specifies CASSLSDGNTEAFF.

The rearrangement uses TRBV25-1 and TRBJ1-2; D is uncertain. The germline gives CDR1 MGHDK, CDR2 SYGVNS. This CDR3 contains 13 residues. Trimming left V 8 bases short and J 3 bases short, with 13 bases between. This chain's CDR3 is CASQRDLYYGYTF. In nucleotides, the CDR3 is TGTGCCAGCCAGCGGGATTTGTACTATGGCTACACCTTC.

The gene calls are TRBV18 and TRBJ1-4; 8 bases are shared with TRBD1. Trimming took 1 base from V and 5 from J; bases not matched to a gene: 0. Looked up from germline, CDR1 is KGHSH and CDR2 is LQKENI. The CDR3 consists of 14 residues. DNA for the CDR3: TGTGCCAGCTCACCACGGACAGGGAATGAAAAACTGTTTTTT. Translating it yields CASSPRTGNEKLFF.

The gene calls are TRBV7-6 and TRBJ2-3; D gene ambiguous. This CDR3 comprises 12 residues. V gave up 0 bases and J gave up 5 bases, with 3 bases separating them. Germline V gene lookup returns CDR1 SGHVS and CDR2 FNYEAQ. This chain's CDR3 is CASSLARDTQYF. CDR3 DNA: TGTGCCAGCAGCTTAGCGCGAGATACGCAGTATTTT.

The chain employs TRBV25-1 and TRBJ2-3; weak D call: TRBD2 (5 bases). The CDR3 length is 15 residues. Germline V gene data show CDR1 as MGHDK and CDR2 as SYGVNS. V lost 10 bases and J lost 2, with 19 bases in between. CDR3 nucleotides: TGTGCCACCCTTTTGGGGTCGGGGAACACAGATACGCAGTATTTT. Amino acid sequence: CATLLGSGNTDTQYF.

The chain carries TRBV29-1 and TRBJ2-2; D possibly corresponds to TRBD1 (5 bases). Trimming removed 7 bases at V and 4 bases at J, with 10 bases between. This CDR3 has 12 residues. The V gene's germline CDR1 is SQVTM and CDR2 ANQGSEA. For the CDR3, the DNA is TGCAGCGCGCATAGGGGCACCGGGGAGCTGTTTTTT. It is translated as CSAHRGTGELFF.

For the CDR3, the DNA is TGTGCCAGCAGCTTAGACAGGGGTGAACAGCCCCAGCATTTT. Translated: CASSLDRGEQPQHF. The J gene is TRBJ1-5, the V gene TRBV7-9; 7 positions agree with TRBD1. J gave up 7 bases and V 1 base, and 4 bases lay outside the gene matches. CDR3 length: 14 residues. CDR1 and CDR2 from the germline V gene are SEHNR and FQNEAQ (reference sequence).

The chain uses TRBV5-8 and TRBJ1-1; D not certain. With 0 bases removed from V and 1 base from J, the gap between germline ends came to 10 bases. CDR1 is SGHTS, CDR2 YDEGEE, per germline. This CDR3 region has 15 residues. The CDR3 spells CASSLGRPRNTEAFF. DNA for the CDR3: TGTGCCAGCAGCTTGGGGCGGCCCCGGAACACTGAAGCTTTCTTT.